The following is a TCR beta chain sequence with its context. Its specificity is not known. The entry originates in a study of vaccination effects on CD4 cells after COVID-19. Study as a whole: Both early and late time points after vaccination provided samples from three convalescent patients.

V shed 5 bases, J shed 7 bases, and the junction held 6 bases outside the gene matches. This CDR3 spans 13 amino acids. CDR1 is MDHEN, CDR2 SYDVKM, per germline. ViraFEST used viral peptide pools to expand antigen-specific CD4+ T cells before sequencing. After roughly 9 days in culture, the CD4+ T cells were isolated. The person was diagnosed with PCR-confirmed SARS-CoV-2 infection between March and December 2020. Vaccination of participants consisted of two doses of either the BNT162b2 or mRNA-1273 vaccine. A density of about 2 million PBMC per well was used; these cells were cultured with 10 IU/ml IL-2 and approximately 10 ug/ml peptides. The protocol was immunoSEQ multiplex PCR, while the TCRdb copy is restricted to in-frame clones and leaves out a portion. Of some 14,000 clones listed, just under 75% were seen once; the top ten hold roughly 33%.

This clonotype was obtained from a human donor who had a prior SARS-CoV-2 infection. This specimen consisted of CD4+ T cells from PBMCs cultured with HCoV-NL63 spike peptides, obtained after COVID-19 vaccination. The chain joins TRBV28 to TRBJ1-2; 8 bases align to TRBD1. The CDR3 bases are TGTGCCAGCAGTCTGACAGGGGCGGGTGGCTACACCTTC. Translating it yields CASSLTGAGGYTF.